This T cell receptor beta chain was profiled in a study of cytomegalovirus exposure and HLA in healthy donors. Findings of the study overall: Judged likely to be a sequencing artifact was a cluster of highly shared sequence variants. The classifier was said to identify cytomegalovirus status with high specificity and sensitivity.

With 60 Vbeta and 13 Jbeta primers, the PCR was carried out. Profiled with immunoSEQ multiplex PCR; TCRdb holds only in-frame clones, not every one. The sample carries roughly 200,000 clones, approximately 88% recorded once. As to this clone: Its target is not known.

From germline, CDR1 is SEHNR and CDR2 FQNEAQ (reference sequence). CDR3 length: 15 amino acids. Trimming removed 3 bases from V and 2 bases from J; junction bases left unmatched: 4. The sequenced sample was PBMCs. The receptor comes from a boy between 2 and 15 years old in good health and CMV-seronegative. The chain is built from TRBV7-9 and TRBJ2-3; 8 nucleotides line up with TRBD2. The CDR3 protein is CASSFLAGTTDTQYF. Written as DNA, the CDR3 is TGTGCCAGCAGCTTCCTAGCGGGCACCACAGATACGCAGTATTTT.